These 17 T cell receptor beta chains share one sample of origin, sequenced in a study of T-cell reconstitution after alpha-beta-depleted transplantation in children. Researchers prepared the TCRbeta library using unique molecular identifiers, the study reports. TCRdb passed the PCR reads through MiXCR, listing each CDR3 protein once. The sample lists about 200,000 distinct CDR3 sequences, 5.5% to 7% seen once, with around 5% in the top ten. Sequenced here: PBMCs, sampled before TCRalphabeta/CD19-depleted stem cell transplant. These receptors all come from a boy aged 2 to 10 with acute lymphoblastic leukemia, due to receive a stem cell transplant.

This clonotype was recorded at least ten times. The chain carries TRBV2 and TRBJ2-1, with D maybe TRBD2 (6 bases). The CDR3 spans 14 residues. The germline V gene encodes CDR1 SNHLY and CDR2 FYNNEI. Trimming pared 6 bases from V and 2 bases from J, leaving 11 bases between. CDR3 region: CASRWGVTYNEQFF. CDR3 nucleotide sequence: TGTGCCAGCAGGTGGGGGGTTACCTACAATGAGCAGTTCTTC.

The rearrangement uses TRBV7-2 and TRBJ2-5; D is unresolved. V gave up 8 bases and J gave up 7 bases, with 8 bases separating them. The CDR3 is 10 amino acids. In germline, CDR1 is SGHTA, CDR2 FQGNSA. CDR3 amino acids: CASGLGTQYF. The CDR3 nucleotides read TGTGCCAGCGGTTTGGGGACCCAGTACTTC.

This clonotype was seen more than once but under ten times. The chain couples TRBV6-1 to TRBJ1-2; D is possibly TRBD1 (6 bases). The germline V gene encodes CDR1 MNHNS and CDR2 SASEGT. CDR3 length: 14 amino acids. Deletions cut 2 bases from V and 12 bases from J, with 19 bases between. CDR3 nucleotides: TGTGCCAGCAGTGAATTGGCGGGGGGCGGCCGGGACACCTTC. It is translated as CASSELAGGGRDTF.

This clonotype came up a few times. The CDR3 protein is CSARAYRGDMYQETQYF. The CDR3 DNA is TGCAGTGCTAGAGCATATCGGGGGGATATGTACCAAGAGACCCAGTACTTC. The J gene is TRBJ2-5, the V gene TRBV20-1; TRBD2 matches 7 bases. Per the germline V gene, CDR1 is DFQATT and CDR2 is SNEGSKA (reference sequence). CDR3 length: 17 amino acids. V lost 1 base to trimming and J lost 0 bases; unmatched junction nucleotides: 11.

This chain uses TRBV27 with TRBJ2-7; D gene uncertain. This CDR3 has 13 amino acids. Trimming stripped 5 bases from V and 2 bases from J, with 10 bases between. CDR1 and CDR2 from the germline V gene are MNHEY and SMNVEV (reference sequence). The CDR3 DNA is TGTGCCAGCAGTCCGAGTCGGGCCTACGAGCAGTACTTC. This encodes CASSPSRAYEQYF.

Only a few counts were recorded for this clonotype. The chain recombines TRBV12-3 or TRBV12-4 with TRBJ1-3, with D possibly being TRBD1 (5 bases). Trimming took 2 bases from V and 7 from J, leaving 12 bases between them. This CDR3 is built from 14 residues. CDR3 DNA: TGTGCCAGCAGTTTACAGGGCGGCGCGAACACCATATATTTT. Translation: CASSLQGGANTIYF.

This clonotype was seen more than once but under ten times. The chain carries TRBV12-3 or TRBV12-4 and TRBJ1-5, with 7 bases fitting TRBD1. This CDR3 has 15 residues. V lost 3 bases to trimming and J lost 4 bases; unmatched junction nucleotides: 6. The CDR3 DNA reads TGTGCCAGCAGTTTTAATCCAGGGGGAAATCAGCCCCAGCATTTT. Translated: CASSFNPGGNQPQHF.

This clonotype turned up a few times. This chain connects TRBV6-1 to TRBJ1-1, with D possibly TRBD1 on 6 matching bases. The ends were cut back, 5 bases at V and 6 bases at J, with 13 bases in the middle. Germline loops: CDR1 MNHNS, CDR2 SASEGT. This CDR3 has 13 amino acids. The CDR3 DNA follows: TGTGCCAGCAGTCCTTCCAACAGGGCTGAAGCTTTCTTT. Translating it yields CASSPSNRAEAFF.

This clonotype was seen at least ten times. The chain couples TRBV20-1 to TRBJ1-4; 7 positions agree with TRBD1. This CDR3 is built from 13 residues. J lost 6 bases, V lost 2 bases, and 3 bases had no gene match. Per the germline V gene, CDR1 is DFQATT and CDR2 is SNEGSKA (reference sequence). The CDR3 nucleotides are TGCAGTGCTAGACAGGGGGAGTATGAAAAACTGTTTTTT. It is translated as CSARQGEYEKLFF.

This clonotype was seen only a few times. The chain employs TRBV18 and TRBJ2-3; D is perhaps TRBD1 (5 bases). Trimming shortened V by 0 bases and J by 1 base, and 11 bases separated the two germline ends. CDR1 and CDR2 from the germline V gene are KGHSH and LQKENI. The CDR3 runs to 16 residues. The CDR3 reads CASSPPNAGRTDTQYF. CDR3 bases: TGTGCCAGCTCACCACCTAATGCAGGGCGCACAGATACGCAGTATTTT.

The sample holds a few counts of this clonotype. The gene calls are TRBV4-3 and TRBJ2-1; TRBD2 matches 8 bases. Germline lookup yields CDR1 LGHNA and CDR2 YSLEER. V shed 0 bases and J 1 base; nucleotides not matched to a gene: 8. The CDR3 is made up of 18 amino acids. CDR3 DNA sequence: TGCGCCAGCAGCCAAGAGGGTGACGGGAGGGGATCCTACAATGAGCAGTTCTTC. This codes for CASSQEGDGRGSYNEQFF.

This clonotype was counted many times. The gene calls are TRBV29-1 and TRBJ2-7, with a tentative D call TRBD2 (5 bases). V was pared by 6 bases and J by 5 bases, with 11 bases between. Germline values: CDR1 SQVTM, CDR2 ANQGSEA. CDR3 length equals 11 residues. Written as DNA, the CDR3 is TGCAGCGTATGGTGGCGGGACGAGCAGTACTTC. Residues: CSVWWRDEQYF.

This chain connects TRBV20-1 to TRBJ1-5; D possibly corresponds to TRBD1 (5 bases). Between the trimmed V and J ends, which lost 2 bases and 3 bases, there was a span of 11 bases. The germline V gene encodes CDR1 DFQATT and CDR2 SNEGSKA (reference sequence). The CDR3 is made up of 14 amino acids. For the CDR3, the DNA is TGCAGTGCTAGACCCGACAGATTCAATCAGCCCCAGCATTTT. Its protein is CSARPDRFNQPQHF.

This clonotype has more than one count but fewer than ten. This rearrangement joins TRBV3-1 to TRBJ2-4; tentative D call: TRBD1 (5 bases). CDR1 is LGHDT, CDR2 YNNKEL, per germline (reference sequence). The CDR3 is 13 amino acids. V was shortened by 1 base and J by 6 bases, with 7 bases between the two germline ends. The CDR3 protein is CASSQGGGNIQYF. The CDR3 DNA sequence: TGTGCCAGCAGCCAAGGGGGCGGAAACATTCAGTACTTC.

This clonotype was detected ten times or more. The chain carries TRBV20-1 and TRBJ2-4, with TRBD2 as a possible D gene (5 bases). This CDR3 is 15 amino acids long. Germline values: CDR1 DFQATT, CDR2 SNEGSKA (reference sequence). The germline V and J ends were trimmed by 4 bases and 1 base, with 14 bases remaining between them. The CDR3 DNA follows: TGCAGTGCTAATCTAGCCGGTGTCGCCAAAAACATTCAGTACTTC. Amino acid sequence: CSANLAGVAKNIQYF.

This clonotype occurred many times. The chain couples TRBV10-3 to TRBJ2-1, with 11 nucleotides matching TRBD1. V lost 0 bases to trimming and J lost 4 bases; unmatched junction nucleotides: 2. CDR1 and CDR2 (germline): ENHRY, SYGVKD. The CDR3 runs to 16 residues. This CDR3 reads CAISESGTGGYNEQFF. The CDR3 DNA follows: TGTGCCATCAGTGAGTCAGGGACAGGGGGTTACAATGAGCAGTTCTTC.

In its sample, this clonotype was seen a few times. The J gene is TRBJ1-3, the V gene TRBV20-1; a weak D match, TRBD1 (5 bases). Germline values: CDR1 DFQATT, CDR2 SNEGSKA (reference sequence). The CDR3 spans 15 residues. Trimming stripped 1 base from V and 5 bases from J, with 15 bases between. The CDR3: CSARVIGSGRNTIYF. The CDR3 bases are TGCAGTGCTAGAGTTATCGGTTCAGGGAGAAACACCATATATTTT.